Listed below are T cell receptor beta chains from one sample, sequenced in a study of T-cell reconstitution after alpha-beta-depleted transplantation in children. TCRdb passed the PCR reads through MiXCR, listing each CDR3 protein once. Of some 600,000 distinct CDR3 sequences listed, roughly 17% are singletons. Sequenced here: PBMCs from the stem cell graft donor, sampled from the stem cell graft. The receptors were sampled from a human donor who donated a stem cell graft to a child with acute myeloid leukemia. CDR3s include the opening cysteine and the closing phenylalanine or tryptophan. Fields, in order: clone size, D gene, J gene, V gene, CDR3 DNA, CDR3 protein. A D gene is named only where the DNA matches it firmly. Only part of the rows carry a size: once, few, many, or a class if the clone is expanded.

>many|.|TRBJ2-7|TRBV20-1
TGCAGTGCTGGACCGGGACACTACTACGAGCAGTACTTC
CSAGPGHYYEQYF
>few|.|TRBJ2-1|TRBV6-1
TGTGCCAGCAGACCCCCTTCGCGGAGGGGGTTTGATGAGCAGTTCTTC
CASRPPSRRGFDEQFF
>.|TRBD1|TRBJ1-1|TRBV20-1
TGCAGTGCTAGCGGGACAGGGCAGAACACTGAAGCTTTCTTT
CSASGTGQNTEAFF
>.|.|TRBJ2-3|TRBV12-3/TRBV12-4
TGTGCCAGCAGCTCGACCCAGGCTGTCACAGATACGCAGTATTTT
CASSSTQAVTDTQYF
>many|TRBD2|TRBJ2-7|TRBV12-3/TRBV12-4
TGTGCCAGCAGTTGGACTAGCGGGAACAACTACGAGCAGTACTTC
CASSWTSGNNYEQYF
>.|.|TRBJ2-3|TRBV5-1
TGCGCCAGCAGCACCGATGACGGATATCGCACAGATACGCAGTATTTT
CASSTDDGYRTDTQYF
>few|.|TRBJ1-5|TRBV20-1
TGCAGTGCTAGAGATGCCGGTGCTAACCAGCCCCAGCATTTT
CSARDAGANQPQHF
>many|TRBD1|TRBJ1-2|TRBV20-1
TGCAGTGCTAGGGGACAGGACTATGGCTACACCTTC
CSARGQDYGYTF
>many|TRBD1|TRBJ2-1|TRBV20-1
TGCAGTGCTATGGGACAGGGGGGTAATGAGCAGTTCTTC
CSAMGQGGNEQFF
>.|.|TRBJ2-2|TRBV7-8
TGTGCCAGCAGCCGACGGGACCCCACCGGGGAGCTGTTTTTT
CASSRRDPTGELFF
>.|.|TRBJ2-3|TRBV5-1
TGCGCCAGCAGCTTGGAACTGACGAGGCGTGATACGCAGTATTTT
CASSLELTRRDTQYF
>few|TRBD2|TRBJ2-1|TRBV4-3
TGCGCCAGCAGCCTAAAGCGGGGGGGCTGGAATGAGCAGTTCTTC
CASSLKRGGWNEQFF
>.|.|TRBJ1-1|TRBV3-1
TGTGCCAGCAGTCAACCGGGACTTAACACTGAAGCTTTCTTT
CASSQPGLNTEAFF
>few|.|TRBJ2-2|TRBV9
TGTGCCAGCAGCCCGGGGGGCCGCATCGGGGAGCTGTTTTTT
CASSPGGRIGELFF
>.|.|TRBJ2-7|TRBV5-1
TGCGCCAGCAGCGGCGGCAGGGGCCTAACCTACGAGCAGTACTTC
CASSGGRGLTYEQYF
>few|TRBD1|TRBJ1-3|TRBV11-2
TGTGCCAGCAGCTCGGGACAGGTATCCGGAAACACCATATATTTT
CASSSGQVSGNTIYF
>few|.|TRBJ1-2|TRBV15
TGTGCCACCAGCAGAGAAAAAACCGTGGGGGGCTACACCTTC
CATSREKTVGGYTF
>few|.|TRBJ2-1|TRBV30
TGTGCCTGGAGGCCGATGGGGTTCAGCTCCTACAATGAGCAGTTCTTC
CAWRPMGFSSYNEQFF
>many|TRBD1|TRBJ1-2|TRBV29-1
TGCAGCGTGGAGGACAGGGATGCCCGCTATGGCTACACCTTC
CSVEDRDARYGYTF
>few|.|TRBJ2-5|TRBV4-2
TGTGCCAGCAGCCAAGTAGGGGGGGAGACCCAGTACTTC
CASSQVGGETQYF
>.|TRBD2|TRBJ2-5|TRBV6-1
TGTGCCAGCAGTAGGGGACTAGCGGTTCAAGAGACCCAGTACTTC
CASSRGLAVQETQYF
>many|.|TRBJ1-1|TRBV20-1
TGCAGTGTTGGCAAGGCGGCTTACACTGAAGCTTTCTTT
CSVGKAAYTEAFF
>many|TRBD2|TRBJ2-3|TRBV28
TGTGCCAGCAGTCCTCTTGGGACTAGCGGGAAGGTGCAGTATTTT
CASSPLGTSGKVQYF
>.|.|TRBJ1-1|TRBV12-3/TRBV12-4
TGTGCCAGCCGTCAGGGGCGCGGGGCTTTCTTT
CASRQGRGAFF
>few|.|TRBJ1-2|TRBV7-9
TGTGCCAGCAGCCGGGAGAACTATGGCTACACCTTC
CASSRENYGYTF
>.|TRBD1|TRBJ2-7|TRBV7-9
TGTGCCAGCCTTGCGGTAGGGACAGGGTTCGTCGAGCAGTACTTC
CASLAVGTGFVEQYF
>.|.|TRBJ1-1|TRBV20-1
TGCAGTGCTAGACTTTCGCGGGGGAAGGCTGAAGCTTTCTTT
CSARLSRGKAEAFF
>.|.|TRBJ2-1|TRBV30
TGTGCCTGGAGCAATGGGCAGGACAATGAGCAGTTCTTC
CAWSNGQDNEQFF
>.|.|TRBJ1-4|TRBV29-1
TGCAGCCCGGGCAGAGGGGGACCCGGGACTAATGAAAAACTGTTTTTT
CSPGRGGPGTNEKLFF
>.|.|TRBJ2-4|TRBV25-1
TGTGCCAGCAGTATTACCGGACAAAACATTCAGTACTTC
CASSITGQNIQYF
>many|TRBD2|TRBJ2-2|TRBV6-5
TGTGCCAGCAGTTACGGAGTCGCGGGGGGCCAGTACACCGGGGAGCTGTTTTTT
CASSYGVAGGQYTGELFF
>.|.|TRBJ2-5|TRBV5-6
TGTGCCAGCAGCTTACGGGGTTTAGGGACCCAGTACTTC
CASSLRGLGTQYF
>few|TRBD1|TRBJ2-3|TRBV5-1
TGCGCCAGCAGCTCTAGCCCGGGACAGGACACAGATACCCAGTATTTT
CASSSSPGQDTDTQYF
>.|.|TRBJ1-1|TRBV6-5
TGTGCCAGCAGTTATGGTGGGGGTTCTGAGACTGAAGCTTTCTTT
CASSYGGGSETEAFF
>many|.|TRBJ2-2|TRBV6-5
TGTGCCAGCAGTTGGGCTTCTGGCACCGGGGAGCTGTTTTTT
CASSWASGTGELFF
>.|.|TRBJ2-2|TRBV7-9
TGTGCCAGCACCATTACAGGGAGAGTAGGCGGGGAGCTGTTTTTT
CASTITGRVGGELFF
>many|TRBD1|TRBJ2-7|TRBV12-3/TRBV12-4
TGTGCCAGCAGTTCGGGACAGGGGTTTGCCTACGAGCAGTACTTC
CASSSGQGFAYEQYF
>.|TRBD1|TRBJ2-1|TRBV20-1
TGCTTCTCGGGACAGGTTGCGGGCAATGAGCAGTTCTTC
CFSGQVAGNEQFF
>few|.|TRBJ1-2|TRBV28
TGTGCCAGCAGTTTTGACTATGGCTACACCTTC
CASSFDYGYTF
>.|.|TRBJ2-3|TRBV24-1
TGTGCCACCAGTGATTTAACGTCGGGGGACGATACGCAGTATTTT
CATSDLTSGDDTQYF
>.|.|TRBJ2-1|TRBV12-3/TRBV12-4
TGTGCCAGCAGAAGTTTGAGGGCCCATGAGCAGTTCTTC
CASRSLRAHEQFF
>few|TRBD2|TRBJ2-1|TRBV11-2
TGTGCCAGCAGCGCGATAGCGGGGGGGCATGAGCAGTTCTTC
CASSAIAGGHEQFF
>few|.|TRBJ2-3|TRBV4-3
TGCGCCAGCAGCCATGACAGGGAGGCCCTCCCTGATACGCAGTATTTT
CASSHDREALPDTQYF
>many|.|TRBJ1-1|TRBV20-1
TGCAGTGCTATCACCCGGACGTACCCACCATTGAACACTGAAGCTTTCTTT
CSAITRTYPPLNTEAFF
>few|.|TRBJ2-5|TRBV20-1
TGCAGTGCTGACAGACAAGAGACCCAGTACTTC
CSADRQETQYF
>.|TRBD1|TRBJ2-7|TRBV27
TGTGCCAGCAGTCTACCAGGGACAGGGACCTACGAGCAGTACTTC
CASSLPGTGTYEQYF
>many|.|TRBJ1-5|TRBV12-3/TRBV12-4
TGTGCCAGCAGTTTAATGGGGAATCAGCCCCAGCATTTT
CASSLMGNQPQHF
>many|.|TRBJ1-2|TRBV7-3
TGTGCCAGCAGCTTAAGGGGGCAGGATGGCTACACCTTC
CASSLRGQDGYTF
>many|TRBD2|TRBJ2-1|TRBV20-1
TGCAGTGCTTCTGGACTAGCGGGGAACCAGGGTGAGCAGTTCTTC
CSASGLAGNQGEQFF
>many|.|TRBJ2-1|TRBV5-1
TGCGCCAGCAGCTTGCGGCAGGGTAAAGATGAGCAGTTCTTC
CASSLRQGKDEQFF
>.|TRBD2|TRBJ2-5|TRBV4-1
TGCGCCAGCAGCCAAGATTGGGGACTAGCAGCGGAGACCCAGTACTTC
CASSQDWGLAAETQYF
>.|.|TRBJ2-2|TRBV20-1
TGCAGTGCTAGTACCGGGACGAACACCGGGGAGCTGTTTTTT
CSASTGTNTGELFF
>few|.|TRBJ2-5|TRBV4-3
TGCGCCAGCAGCCAAGCCTCGACGGGTCGGGAGACCCAGTACTTC
CASSQASTGRETQYF
>few|TRBD1|TRBJ1-2|TRBV7-9
TGTGCCAGCAGCCTCCGGGACAGCGAGAACTATGGCTACACCTTC
CASSLRDSENYGYTF
>many|TRBD1|TRBJ1-4|TRBV29-1
TGCAGCGTGGTGGACAGGGATAATGAAAAACTGTTTTTT
CSVVDRDNEKLFF
>many|.|TRBJ1-2|TRBV20-1
TGCAGTGCTATTACAGGAGCACTCTATGGCTACACCTTC
CSAITGALYGYTF
>many|.|TRBJ2-5|TRBV20-1
TGCAGTGCTCATACCGGGACCCCAGAGACCCAGTACTTC
CSAHTGTPETQYF
>many|TRBD2|TRBJ2-1|TRBV27
TGTGCCAGCAGTCTCCTAGCGGGGGGACCGGCTGAGCAGTTCTTC
CASSLLAGGPAEQFF
>few|.|TRBJ2-2|TRBV12-3/TRBV12-4
TGTGCCAGCACCCAGATCCTAAACACCGGGGAGCTGTTTTTT
CASTQILNTGELFF
>many|TRBD2|TRBJ2-1|TRBV29-1
TGCAGCGTTGAAGTTCAGTTATCGGGGGGGCCCTATGAGCAGTTCTTC
CSVEVQLSGGPYEQFF